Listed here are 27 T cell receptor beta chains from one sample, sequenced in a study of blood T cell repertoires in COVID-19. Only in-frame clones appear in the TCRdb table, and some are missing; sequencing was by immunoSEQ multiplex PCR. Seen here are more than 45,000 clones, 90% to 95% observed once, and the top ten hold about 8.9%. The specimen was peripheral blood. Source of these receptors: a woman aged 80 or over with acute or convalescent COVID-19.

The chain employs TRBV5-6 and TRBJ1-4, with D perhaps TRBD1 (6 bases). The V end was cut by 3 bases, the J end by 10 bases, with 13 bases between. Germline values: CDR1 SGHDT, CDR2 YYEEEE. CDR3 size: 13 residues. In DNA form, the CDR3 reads TGTGCCAGCAGCTGGGGGCTTGGGCGAAAACTGTTTTTT. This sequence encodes CASSWGLGRKLFF.

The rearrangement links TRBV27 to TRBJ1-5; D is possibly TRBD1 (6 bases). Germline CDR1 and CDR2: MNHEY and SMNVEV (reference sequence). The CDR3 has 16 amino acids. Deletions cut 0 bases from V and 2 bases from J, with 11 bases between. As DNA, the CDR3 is TGTGCCAGCAGTTTATCAGGGGGGGGCGGCAATCAGCCCCAGCATTTT. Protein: CASSLSGGGGNQPQHF.

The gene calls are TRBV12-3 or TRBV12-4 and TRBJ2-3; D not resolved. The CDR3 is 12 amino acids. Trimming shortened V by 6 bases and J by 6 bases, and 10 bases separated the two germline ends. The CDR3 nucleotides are TGTGCCAGCAGACCGAGTTATGATACGCAGTATTTT. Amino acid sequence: CASRPSYDTQYF.

CDR3 nucleotides: TGCGCCAGCAGCCAAGATTACGTCCCCCAGGGAAGGTACAATGAGCAGTTCTTC. Its translation: CASSQDYVPQGRYNEQFF. This chain uses TRBV4-3 with TRBJ2-1; the D gene is possibly TRBD1 (5 bases). V dropped 0 bases and J dropped 4 bases, with 19 bases sitting between them. Germline V gene lookup returns CDR1 LGHNA and CDR2 YSLEER. This CDR3 comprises 18 residues.

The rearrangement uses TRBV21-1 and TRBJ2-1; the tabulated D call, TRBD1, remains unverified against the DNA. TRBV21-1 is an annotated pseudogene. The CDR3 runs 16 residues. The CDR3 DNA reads TGTGCCAGCAGCAAAGGGGGACAGCTCTCCTACAATGAGCAGTTCTTC. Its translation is CASSKGGQLSYNEQFF.

The chain's CDR3 is CSVEIRDRGVAFF. CDR3 coding DNA: TGCAGCGTTGAAATCCGGGACAGGGGGGTGGCTTTCTTT. The rearrangement uses TRBV29-1 and TRBJ1-1; 11 nucleotides agree with TRBD1. The ends lost 2 bases at V and 11 bases at J; junction bases unmatched: 7. The CDR3 is 13 amino acids. CDR1 is SQVTM, CDR2 ANQGSEA, per germline. The full variable domain, with the rest looked up from reference TRBV29-1 and TRBJ1-1, is SAVISQKPSRDICQRGTSLTIQCQVDSQVTMMFWYRQQPGQSLTLIATANQGSEATYESGFVIDKFPISRPNLTFSTLTVSNMSPEDSSIYLCSVEIRDRGVAFFGQGTRLTVV.

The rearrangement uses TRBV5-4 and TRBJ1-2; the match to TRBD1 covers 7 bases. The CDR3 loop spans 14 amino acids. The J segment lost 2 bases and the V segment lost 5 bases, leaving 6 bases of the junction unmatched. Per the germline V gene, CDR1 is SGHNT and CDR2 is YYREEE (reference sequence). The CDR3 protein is CASRYAGQNYGYTF. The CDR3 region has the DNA TGTGCCAGCAGATACGCGGGACAGAACTATGGCTACACCTTC.

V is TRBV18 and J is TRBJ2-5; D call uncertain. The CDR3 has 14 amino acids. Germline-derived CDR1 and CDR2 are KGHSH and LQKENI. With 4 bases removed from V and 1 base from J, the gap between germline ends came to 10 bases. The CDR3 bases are TGTGCCAGCTCACGGGCTGGCGTCCAAGAGACCCAGTACTTC. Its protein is CASSRAGVQETQYF. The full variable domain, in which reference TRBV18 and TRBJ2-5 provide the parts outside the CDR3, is NAGVMQNPRHLVRRRGQEARLRCSPMKGHSHVYWYRQLPEEGLKFMVYLQKENIIDESGMPKERFSAEFPKEGPSILRIQQVVRGDSAAYFCASSRAGVQETQYFGPGTRLLVL.

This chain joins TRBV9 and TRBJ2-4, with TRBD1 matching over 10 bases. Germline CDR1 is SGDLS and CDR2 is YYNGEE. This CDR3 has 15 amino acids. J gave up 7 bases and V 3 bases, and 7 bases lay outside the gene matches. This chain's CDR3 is CASSASPGQGNIQYF. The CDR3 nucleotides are TGTGCCAGCAGCGCCTCCCCGGGACAGGGGAACATTCAGTACTTC.

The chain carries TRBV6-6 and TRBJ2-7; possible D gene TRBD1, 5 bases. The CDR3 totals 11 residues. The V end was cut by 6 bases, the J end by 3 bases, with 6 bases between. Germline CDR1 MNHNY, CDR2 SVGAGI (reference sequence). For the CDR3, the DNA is TGTGCCAGCAGGGGGCTCTACGAGCAGTACTTC. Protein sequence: CASRGLYEQYF.

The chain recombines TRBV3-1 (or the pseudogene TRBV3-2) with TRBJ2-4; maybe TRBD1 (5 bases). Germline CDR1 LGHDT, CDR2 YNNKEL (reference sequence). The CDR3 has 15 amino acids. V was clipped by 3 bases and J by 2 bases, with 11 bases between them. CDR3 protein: CASSQGWTPKNIQYF. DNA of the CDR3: TGTGCCAGCAGCCAGGGATGGACACCCAAAAACATTCAGTACTTC.

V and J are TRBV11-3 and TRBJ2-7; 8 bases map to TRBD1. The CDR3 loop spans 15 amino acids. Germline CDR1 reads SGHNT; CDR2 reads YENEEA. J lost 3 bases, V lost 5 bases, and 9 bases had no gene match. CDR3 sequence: CASSTGQGRLYEQYF. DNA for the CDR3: TGTGCCAGCAGCACCGGACAGGGTCGGCTCTACGAGCAGTACTTC.

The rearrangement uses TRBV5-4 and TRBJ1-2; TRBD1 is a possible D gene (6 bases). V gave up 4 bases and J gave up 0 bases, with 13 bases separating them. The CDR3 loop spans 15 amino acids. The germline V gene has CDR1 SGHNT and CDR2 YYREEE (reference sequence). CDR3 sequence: CASSPATGANYGYTF. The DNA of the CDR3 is TGTGCCAGCAGCCCCGCGACAGGAGCTAACTATGGCTACACCTTC.

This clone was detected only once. The CDR3 loop reads CASSLTRETPLAFF. The CDR3 nucleotides read TGTGCCAGCAGCTTAACCCGGGAGACCCCTTTGGCTTTCTTT. This chain connects TRBV7-3 to TRBJ1-1; D gene unclear. This CDR3 has 14 amino acids. The germline V gene has CDR1 SGHTA and CDR2 FQGTGA. V lost 0 bases and J 11 bases, leaving 16 bases between the germline ends.

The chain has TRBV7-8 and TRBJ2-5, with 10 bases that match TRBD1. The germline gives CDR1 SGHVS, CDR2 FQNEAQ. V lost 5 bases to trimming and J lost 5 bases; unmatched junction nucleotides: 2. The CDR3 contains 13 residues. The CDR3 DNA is TGTGCCAGCAGCCGGGGACAGGGGGAGACCCAGTACTTC. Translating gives CASSRGQGETQYF.

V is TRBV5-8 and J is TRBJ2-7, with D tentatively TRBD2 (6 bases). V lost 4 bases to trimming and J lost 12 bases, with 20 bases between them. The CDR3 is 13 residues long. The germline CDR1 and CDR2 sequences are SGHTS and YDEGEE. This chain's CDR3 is CASSPPPRRRGYF. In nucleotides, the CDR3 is TGTGCCAGCAGCCCCCCTCCGAGGAGGCGGGGGTACTTC. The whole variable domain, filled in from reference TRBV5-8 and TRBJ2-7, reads EAGVTQSPTHLIKTRGQQATLRCSPISGHTSVYWYQQALGLGLQFLLWYDEGEERNRGNFPPRFSGRQFPNYSSELNVNALELEDSALYLCASSPPPRRRGYFGPGTRLTVT.

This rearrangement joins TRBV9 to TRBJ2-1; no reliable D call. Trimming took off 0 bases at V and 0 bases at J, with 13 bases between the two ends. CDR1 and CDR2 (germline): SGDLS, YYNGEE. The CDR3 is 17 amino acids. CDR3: CASSVDVRRSSYNEQFF. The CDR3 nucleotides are TGTGCCAGCAGCGTAGACGTGAGGCGTAGCTCCTACAATGAGCAGTTCTTC.

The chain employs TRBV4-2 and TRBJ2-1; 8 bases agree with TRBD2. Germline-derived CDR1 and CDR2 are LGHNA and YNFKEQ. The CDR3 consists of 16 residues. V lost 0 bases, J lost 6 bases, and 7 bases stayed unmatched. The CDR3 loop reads CASSQDWSGSGNEQFF. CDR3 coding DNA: TGTGCCAGCAGCCAAGATTGGAGCGGGAGTGGCAATGAGCAGTTCTTC.

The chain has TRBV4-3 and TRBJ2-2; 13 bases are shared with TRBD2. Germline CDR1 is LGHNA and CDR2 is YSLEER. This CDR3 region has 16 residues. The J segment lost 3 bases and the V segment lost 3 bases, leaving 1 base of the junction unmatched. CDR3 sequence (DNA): TGCGCCAGCAGCCACGGGACTAGCGGGGACACCGGGGAGCTGTTTTTT. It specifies CASSHGTSGDTGELFF.

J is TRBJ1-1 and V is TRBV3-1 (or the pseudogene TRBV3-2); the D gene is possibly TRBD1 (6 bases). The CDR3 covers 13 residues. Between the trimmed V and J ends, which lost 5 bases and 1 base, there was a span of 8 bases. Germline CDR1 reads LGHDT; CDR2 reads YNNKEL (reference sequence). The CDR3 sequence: CASSATGNTEAFF. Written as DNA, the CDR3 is TGTGCCAGCAGCGCGACAGGGAACACTGAAGCTTTCTTT.

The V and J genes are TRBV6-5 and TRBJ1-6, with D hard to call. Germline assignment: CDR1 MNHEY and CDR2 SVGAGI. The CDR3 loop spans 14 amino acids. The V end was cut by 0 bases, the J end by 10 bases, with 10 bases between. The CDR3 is CASSYSRVGSPLHF. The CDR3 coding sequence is TGTGCCAGCAGTTACTCGAGGGTTGGCTCACCCCTCCACTTT.

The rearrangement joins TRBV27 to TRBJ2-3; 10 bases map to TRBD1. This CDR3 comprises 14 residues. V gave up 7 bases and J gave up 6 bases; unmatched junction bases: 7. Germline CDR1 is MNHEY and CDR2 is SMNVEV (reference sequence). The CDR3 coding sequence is TGTGCCAGCAAGCGGGGACAGGGGTTCGATACGCAGTATTTT. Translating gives CASKRGQGFDTQYF.

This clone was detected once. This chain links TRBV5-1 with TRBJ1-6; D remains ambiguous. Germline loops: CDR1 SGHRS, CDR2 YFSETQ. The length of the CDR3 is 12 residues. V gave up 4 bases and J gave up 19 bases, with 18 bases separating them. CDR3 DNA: TGCGCCAGCAGCCCGGACGGGGTGGACCTGCACTTT. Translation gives CASSPDGVDLHF.

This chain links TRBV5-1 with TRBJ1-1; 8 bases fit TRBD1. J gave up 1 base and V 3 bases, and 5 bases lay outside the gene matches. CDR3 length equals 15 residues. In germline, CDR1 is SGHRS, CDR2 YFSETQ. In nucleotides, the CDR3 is TGCGCCAGCAGCTCGTTGGGACAGGCGAACACTGAAGCTTTCTTT. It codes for CASSSLGQANTEAFF.

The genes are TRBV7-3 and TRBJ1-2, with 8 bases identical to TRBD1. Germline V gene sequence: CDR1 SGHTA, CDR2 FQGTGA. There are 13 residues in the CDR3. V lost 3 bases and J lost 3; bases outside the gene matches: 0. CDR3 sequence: CASSLTGDYGYTF. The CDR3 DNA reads TGTGCCAGCAGCTTGACAGGGGACTATGGCTACACCTTC.

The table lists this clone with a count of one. The CDR3 loop is CASSARLRETQYF. The CDR3 coding sequence is TGTGCCAGCAGCGCCCGACTCAGAGAGACCCAGTACTTC. The gene calls are TRBV6-5 and TRBJ2-5; no firm D call. Trimming took 6 bases from V and 4 from J, leaving 12 bases between them. Germline CDR1 reads MNHEY; CDR2 reads SVGAGI. CDR3 length: 13 amino acids.

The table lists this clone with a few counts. CDR3 region: CASSPGGNQPQHF. CDR3 sequence (DNA): TGTGCCAGCTCACCGGGGGGGAATCAGCCCCAGCATTTT. The chain couples TRBV18 to TRBJ1-5; possible D gene TRBD1, 5 bases. Germline V gene lookup returns CDR1 KGHSH and CDR2 LQKENI. V lost 3 bases and J lost 4, with 7 bases in between. The CDR3 length is 13 residues.